The source of this T cell receptor (beta chain) is a study of blood T cell repertoires in COVID-19. Profiled with immunoSEQ multiplex PCR; TCRdb holds only in-frame clones, not every one. The sample records almost 200,000 clones, around 85% being singletons. What was sequenced was peripheral blood. The source of this sequence is a man aged 60 to 69 with COVID-19, enrolled during active disease.

As DNA, the CDR3 is TGTGCCAGCAGTGAAGGGGACACCTCTAATGAAAAACTGTTTTTT. Its translation: CASSEGDTSNEKLFF. The J gene is TRBJ1-4, the V gene TRBV6-1; weak D call: TRBD1 (6 bases). The CDR3 consists of 15 residues. CDR1 and CDR2 from the germline V gene are MNHNS and SASEGT. V shed 1 base and J shed 3 bases, with 9 bases lying between them.